These 11 T cell receptor beta chains came from one sample sequenced in a study of chemoradiotherapy in HPV16-positive cancers. Libraries were prepared by immunoSEQ multiplex PCR; TCRdb keeps only in-frame clonotypes and omits some of them. The sample has hundreds of clones, over 65% seen once. The sequences come from tumor tissue, collected from a patient who underwent chemoradiotherapy. The receptors stem from a human donor with HPV-associated anogenital cancer.

The V and J genes are TRBV11-3 and TRBJ2-5, with D maybe TRBD2 (6 bases). The CDR3 loop spans 13 amino acids. V was trimmed by 3 bases and J by 3 bases, leaving 8 bases between them. Germline assignment: CDR1 SGHNT and CDR2 YENEEA. The CDR3 here is CASSFGREETQYF. CDR3 in DNA: TGTGCCAGCAGCTTCGGGAGAGAAGAGACCCAGTACTTC.

The chain employs TRBV11-2 and TRBJ1-1, with 7 positions matching TRBD1. In germline, CDR1 is SGHAT, CDR2 FQNNGV. The CDR3 spans 16 residues. V dropped 1 base and J dropped 4; count of bases not matched to a gene: 9. The CDR3 coding sequence is TGTGCCAGCAGCTTAGGAGAGGGACAGCGTCGCACTGAAGCTTTCTTT. Its protein product is CASSLGEGQRRTEAFF.

The chain couples TRBV9 to TRBJ1-5; the D is unclear. The germline CDR1 and CDR2 sequences are SGDLS and YYNGEE. The CDR3 is 15 amino acids. Trimming took 4 bases from V and 5 from J, leaving 16 bases between them. The CDR3 loop reads CASSLTSGLHQPQHF. CDR3 nucleotides: TGTGCCAGCAGCCTGACGTCCGGACTTCATCAGCCCCAGCATTTT.

This clone was observed a few times. V gene TRBV11-2 combines with J gene TRBJ2-3, with 7 nucleotides matching TRBD2. CDR1 SGHAT and CDR2 FQNNGV come from the germline V gene. The V and J ends lost 5 bases and 4 bases, in that order; junction bases with no gene match: 9. This CDR3 has 15 residues. CDR3 loop: CASSPGLVGSDTQYF. The DNA for the CDR3 is TGTGCCAGCAGCCCTGGACTAGTGGGCTCAGATACGCAGTATTTT.

This rearrangement joins TRBV15 to TRBJ1-3, with 8 bases matching TRBD1. The CDR3 totals 18 residues. V shed 3 bases and J 0 bases; nucleotides not matched to a gene: 10. CDR1 and CDR2 from the germline V gene are LNHNV and YYDKDF (reference sequence). CDR3 bases: TGTGCCACCAGCAGGAAATCCGGGACAGGCACCTCTGGAAACACCATATATTTT. Amino acid sequence: CATSRKSGTGTSGNTIYF.

The V gene is TRBV5-1, the J gene TRBJ1-1; D is undetermined. The CDR3 is made up of 13 amino acids. Trimming removed 0 bases from V and 0 bases from J, with 3 bases in between. Germline values: CDR1 SGHRS, CDR2 YFSETQ. The CDR3 sequence: CASSLDMNTEAFF. CDR3 bases: TGCGCCAGCAGCTTGGACATGAACACTGAAGCTTTCTTT.

J is TRBJ1-1 and V is TRBV9; no definite D call. Trimming removed 3 bases at V and 0 bases at J, with 15 bases between. CDR3 length: 16 amino acids. Per germline, CDR1 SGDLS and CDR2 YYNGEE. The CDR3 protein is CASSAPLMGVNTEAFF. CDR3 nucleotide sequence: TGTGCCAGCAGCGCTCCCCTCATGGGAGTGAACACTGAAGCTTTCTTT.

This chain connects TRBV7-9 to TRBJ2-7; D remains unclear. Germline V gene sequence: CDR1 SEHNR, CDR2 FQNEAQ (reference sequence). Trimming shortened V by 1 base and J by 2 bases, and 9 bases separated the two germline ends. The CDR3 contains 14 residues. Here the CDR3 DNA reads TGTGCCAGCAGCTTAGGGCCAGTAGCCTACGAGCAGTACTTC. It codes for CASSLGPVAYEQYF.

The rearrangement links TRBV6-6 to TRBJ2-7; D possibly corresponds to TRBD1 (6 bases). The CDR3 length is 14 residues. From germline, CDR1 is MNHNY and CDR2 SVGAGI (reference sequence). V dropped 5 bases and J dropped 4 bases, with 15 bases sitting between them. CDR3 in amino acids: CASSNRDKSYEQYF. The CDR3 bases are TGTGCCAGCAGTAACCGGGACAAAAGTTACGAGCAGTACTTC.

DNA of the CDR3: TGTGCCAGCAGCGCCGGGGTAGGGGGGGCGAGCGATGAGCAGTTCTTC. It specifies CASSAGVGGASDEQFF. V gene TRBV11-2 combines with J gene TRBJ2-1; a possible D gene is TRBD2 (7 bases). V was shortened by 5 bases and J by 8 bases, with 22 bases between the two germline ends. The CDR3 totals 16 residues. Germline V lookup: CDR1 SGHAT, CDR2 FQNNGV.

The V call is TRBV13, the J call TRBJ1-6; the D is unclear. The CDR3 is made up of 12 amino acids. Between the trimmed V and J ends, which lost 5 bases and 10 bases, there was a span of 9 bases. Germline CDR1 PRHDT, CDR2 FYEKMQ (reference sequence). The CDR3 DNA reads as TGTGCCAGCAGCGGCGGTTACTCACCCCTCCACTTT. Amino acid sequence: CASSGGYSPLHF.